This T cell receptor beta chain was sequenced in a study of radiotherapy plus CTLA-4 blockade in lung cancer. The method was immunoSEQ multiplex PCR; TCRdb's version includes in-frame clones alone and lacks a portion of them. The table has fewer than 95,000 clones, roughly 80% seen once. Germline V gene lookup returns CDR1 ENHRY and CDR2 SYGVKD. Trimming took 5 bases from V and 4 from J, leaving 14 bases between them. The CDR3 is made up of 14 amino acids. The specimen comprised peripheral blood, sampled from a patient treated with radiotherapy plus ipilimumab. This receptor was taken from a human donor with non-small cell lung cancer who had stable disease on radiotherapy plus ipilimumab. This chain joins TRBV10-3 and TRBJ1-1, with D perhaps TRBD1 (5 bases). CDR3 sequence: CAISPRDLPTEAFF. CDR3 bases: TGTGCCATCAGTCCCAGGGACCTTCCCACTGAAGCTTTCTTT.